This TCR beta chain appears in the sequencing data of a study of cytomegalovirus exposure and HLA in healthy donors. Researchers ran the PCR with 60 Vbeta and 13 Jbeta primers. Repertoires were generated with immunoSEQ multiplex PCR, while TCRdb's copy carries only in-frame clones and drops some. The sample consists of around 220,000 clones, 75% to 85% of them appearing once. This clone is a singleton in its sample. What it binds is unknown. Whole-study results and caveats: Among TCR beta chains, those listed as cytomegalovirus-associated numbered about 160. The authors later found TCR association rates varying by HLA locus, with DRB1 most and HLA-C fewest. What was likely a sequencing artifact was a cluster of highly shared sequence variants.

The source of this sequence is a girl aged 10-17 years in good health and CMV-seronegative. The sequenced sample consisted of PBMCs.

The CDR3, as DNA: TGTGCCAGCAGCCCCCCTGGTGGCAGACAAGAGACCCAGTACTTC. This encodes CASSPPGGRQETQYF. The chain links TRBV5-4 to TRBJ2-5; D call uncertain. In germline, CDR1 is SGHNT, CDR2 YYREEE (reference sequence). The CDR3 has 15 residues. V was cut by 4 bases and J by 2 bases, with 15 bases left in between.